This TCR beta chain was recorded in a study of blood T cell repertoires in COVID-19. Overall study context: The United States, Italy and Spain were the sources of the acute and convalescent COVID-19 samples. Nucleic acid was either cDNA or gDNA, and it came from T cells, B-cell-depleted T cells, or PBMCs.

With V trimmed by 7 bases and J by 0 bases, 4 bases remained unmatched. The germline gives CDR1 SGDLS, CDR2 YYNGEE. The CDR3 runs to 15 residues. As originally analysed: Estimation of nucleated cell counts relied on the amplification of reference gene primers. Using immunoSEQ multiplex PCR, the repertoire was profiled, and TCRdb retains in-frame clones only, with some absent. The V and J calls and clone size were taken over from that table, and D and trimming were inferred from the DNA. The sample includes approximately 140,000 clones, 75% to 85% of them seen just once. Input material: peripheral blood. This sequence joins TRBV9 and TRBJ2-3; 11 bases map to TRBD2. This TCR was sampled from a man between 60 and 75 years old with active or convalescent COVID-19. CDR3 sequence reads: CASSGTSGSTDTQYF. In DNA form, the CDR3 reads TGTGCCAGCTCCGGGACTAGCGGTAGCACAGATACGCAGTATTTT.